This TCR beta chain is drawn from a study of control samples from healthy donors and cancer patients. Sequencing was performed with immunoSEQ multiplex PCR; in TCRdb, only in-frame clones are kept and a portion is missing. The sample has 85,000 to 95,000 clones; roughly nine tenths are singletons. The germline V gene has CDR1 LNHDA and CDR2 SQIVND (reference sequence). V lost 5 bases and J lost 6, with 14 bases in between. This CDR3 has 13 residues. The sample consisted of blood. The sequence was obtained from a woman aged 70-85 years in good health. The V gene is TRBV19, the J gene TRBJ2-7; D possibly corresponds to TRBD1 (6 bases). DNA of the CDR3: TGTGCCAGTAGTCAGGGGCGAGAGCTCGAGCAGTACTTC. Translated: CASSQGRELEQYF.